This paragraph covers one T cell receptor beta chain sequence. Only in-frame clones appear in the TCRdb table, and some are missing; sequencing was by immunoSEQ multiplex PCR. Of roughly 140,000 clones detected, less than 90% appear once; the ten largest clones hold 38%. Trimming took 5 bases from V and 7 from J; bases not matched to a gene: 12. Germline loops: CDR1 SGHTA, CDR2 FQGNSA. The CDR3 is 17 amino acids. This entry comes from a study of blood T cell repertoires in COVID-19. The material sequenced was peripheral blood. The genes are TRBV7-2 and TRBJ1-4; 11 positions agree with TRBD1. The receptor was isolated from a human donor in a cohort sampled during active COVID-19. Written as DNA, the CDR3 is TGTGCCAGCAGCCCCGGACAGGGGGCCCCATGGGGTGAAAAACTGTTTTTT. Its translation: CASSPGQGAPWGEKLFF.